This T cell receptor beta chain came from a study of T cell clonality in common variable immunodeficiency. This clone was observed many times. The read falls 3 residues short of the CDR3 end, and the missing part is taken from the germline J gene. Data came from immunoSEQ multiplex PCR; TCRdb stores just in-frame clones and leaves some out. Reported are 50,000 to 60,000 clones, none seen only once; the ten largest carry just over 2%. The CDR3 spans 17 residues. Looked up from germline, CDR1 is LNHDA and CDR2 is SQIVND (reference sequence). Trimming removed 5 bases from V and 2 bases from J; junction bases left unmatched: 8.

The chain combines TRBV19 with TRBJ2-7, with 14 bases that match TRBD2. The TCR originated in a person aged 18 to 70 in good health. Specimen: peripheral blood mononuclear cells. The sequenced CDR3 bases are TGTGCCAGTAGTCCCCGGACTAGCGGGGGGTCGCCCTACGAG. Amino acids: CASSPRTSGGSPYE. The whole CDR3 protein is CASSPRTSGGSPYEQYF. Using reference TRBV19 and TRBJ2-7 for the parts outside the CDR3, the full variable domain is DGGITQSPKYLFRKEGQNVTLSCEQNLNHDAMYWYRQDPGQGLRLIYYSQIVNDFQKGDIAEGYSVSREKKESFPLTVTSAQKNPTAFYLCASSPRTSGGSPYEQYFGPGTRLTVT.